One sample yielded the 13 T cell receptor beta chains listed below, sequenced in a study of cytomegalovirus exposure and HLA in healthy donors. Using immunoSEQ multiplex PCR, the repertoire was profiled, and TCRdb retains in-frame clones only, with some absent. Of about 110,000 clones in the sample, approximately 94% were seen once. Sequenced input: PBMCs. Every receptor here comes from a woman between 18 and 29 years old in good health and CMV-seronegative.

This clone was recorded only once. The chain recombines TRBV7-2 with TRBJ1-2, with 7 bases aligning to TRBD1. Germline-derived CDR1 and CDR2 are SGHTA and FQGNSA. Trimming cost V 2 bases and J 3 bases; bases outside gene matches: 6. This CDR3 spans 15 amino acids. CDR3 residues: CASSLLGGTDYGYTF. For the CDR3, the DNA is TGTGCCAGCAGCTTATTAGGGGGCACGGACTATGGCTACACCTTC.

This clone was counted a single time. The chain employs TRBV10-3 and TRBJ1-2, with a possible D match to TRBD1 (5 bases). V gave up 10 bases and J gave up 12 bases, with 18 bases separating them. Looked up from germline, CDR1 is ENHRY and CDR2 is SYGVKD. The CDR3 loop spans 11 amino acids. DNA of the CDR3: TGTGCCACCACAGCGGGGCAGAGACACACCTTC. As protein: CATTAGQRHTF.

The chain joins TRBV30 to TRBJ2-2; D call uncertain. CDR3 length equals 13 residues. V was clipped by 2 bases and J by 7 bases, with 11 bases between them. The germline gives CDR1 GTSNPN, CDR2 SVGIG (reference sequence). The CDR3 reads CAWSLHGGGELFF. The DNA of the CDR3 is TGTGCCTGGAGTTTACATGGTGGCGGGGAGCTGTTTTTT.

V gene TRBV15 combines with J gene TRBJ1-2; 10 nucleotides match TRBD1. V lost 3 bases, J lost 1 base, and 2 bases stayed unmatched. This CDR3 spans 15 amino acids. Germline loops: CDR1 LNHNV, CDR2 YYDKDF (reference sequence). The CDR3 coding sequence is TGTGCCACCAGCAGGGGGACAGGGGATAACTATGGCTACACCTTC. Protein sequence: CATSRGTGDNYGYTF.

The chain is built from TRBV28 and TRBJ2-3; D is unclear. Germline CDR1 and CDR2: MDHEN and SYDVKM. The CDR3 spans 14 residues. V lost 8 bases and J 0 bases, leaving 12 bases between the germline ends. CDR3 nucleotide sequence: TGTGCCAGCGGCGGTGTAACTAGCACAGATACGCAGTATTTT. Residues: CASGGVTSTDTQYF.

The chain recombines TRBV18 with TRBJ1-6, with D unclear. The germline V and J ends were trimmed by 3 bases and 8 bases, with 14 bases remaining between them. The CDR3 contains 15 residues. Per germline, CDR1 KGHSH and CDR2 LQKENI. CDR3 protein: CASSPSAREDSPLHF. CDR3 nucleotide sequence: TGTGCCAGCTCACCGTCCGCCCGGGAGGATTCACCCCTCCACTTT.

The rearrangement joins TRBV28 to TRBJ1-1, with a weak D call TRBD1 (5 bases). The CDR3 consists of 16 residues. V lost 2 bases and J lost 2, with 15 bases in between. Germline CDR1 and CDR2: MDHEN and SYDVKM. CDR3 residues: CASSLEGRGANTEAFF. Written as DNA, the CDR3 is TGTGCCAGCAGTTTAGAGGGGAGGGGAGCAAACACTGAAGCTTTCTTT.

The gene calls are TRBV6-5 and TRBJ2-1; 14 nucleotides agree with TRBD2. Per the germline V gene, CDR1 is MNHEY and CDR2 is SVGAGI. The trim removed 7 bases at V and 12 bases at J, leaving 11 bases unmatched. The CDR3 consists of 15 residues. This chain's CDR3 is CASTPLRLAGGPQFF. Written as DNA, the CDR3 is TGTGCCAGCACCCCACTCCGACTAGCGGGGGGGCCGCAGTTCTTC.

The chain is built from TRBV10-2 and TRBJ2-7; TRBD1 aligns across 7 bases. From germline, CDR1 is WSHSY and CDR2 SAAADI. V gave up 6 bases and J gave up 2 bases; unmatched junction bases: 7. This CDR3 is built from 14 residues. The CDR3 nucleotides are TGCGCCAGCAGGAAAGGGACAGAGACCTACGAGCAGTACTTC. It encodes CASRKGTETYEQYF.

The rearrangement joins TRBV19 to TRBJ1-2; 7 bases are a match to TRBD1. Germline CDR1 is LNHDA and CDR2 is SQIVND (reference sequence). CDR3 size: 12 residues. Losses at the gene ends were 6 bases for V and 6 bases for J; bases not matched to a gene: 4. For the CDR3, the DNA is TGTGCCAGTAGGGGGCAGGGGGATGGCTACACCTTC. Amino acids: CASRGQGDGYTF.

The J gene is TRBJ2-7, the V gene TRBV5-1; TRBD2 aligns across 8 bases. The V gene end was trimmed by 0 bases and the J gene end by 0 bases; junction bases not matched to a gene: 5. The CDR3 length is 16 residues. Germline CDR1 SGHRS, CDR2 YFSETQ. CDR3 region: CASSLVRGGSSYEQYF. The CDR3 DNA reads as TGCGCCAGCAGCTTGGTTCGGGGGGGGAGCTCCTACGAGCAGTACTTC.

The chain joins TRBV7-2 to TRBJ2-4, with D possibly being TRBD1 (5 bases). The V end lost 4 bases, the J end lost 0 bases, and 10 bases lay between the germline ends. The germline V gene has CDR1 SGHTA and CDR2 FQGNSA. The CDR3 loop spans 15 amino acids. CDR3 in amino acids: CASSSPDRAKNIQYF. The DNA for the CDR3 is TGTGCCAGCAGCTCACCAGACAGAGCCAAAAACATTCAGTACTTC.

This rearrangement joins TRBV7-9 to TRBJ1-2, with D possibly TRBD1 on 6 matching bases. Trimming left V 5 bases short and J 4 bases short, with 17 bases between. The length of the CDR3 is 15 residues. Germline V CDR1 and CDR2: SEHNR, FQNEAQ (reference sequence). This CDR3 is CASSRTGLIGYGYTF. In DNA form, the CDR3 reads TGTGCCAGCAGCCGTACAGGGTTGATCGGCTATGGCTACACCTTC. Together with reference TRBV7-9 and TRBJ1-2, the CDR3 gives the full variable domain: DTGVSQNPRHKITKRGQNVTFRCDPISEHNRLYWYRQTLGQGPEFLTYFQNEAQLEKSRLLSDRFSAERPKGSFSTLEIQRTEQGDSAMYLCASSRTGLIGYGYTFGSGTRLTVV.